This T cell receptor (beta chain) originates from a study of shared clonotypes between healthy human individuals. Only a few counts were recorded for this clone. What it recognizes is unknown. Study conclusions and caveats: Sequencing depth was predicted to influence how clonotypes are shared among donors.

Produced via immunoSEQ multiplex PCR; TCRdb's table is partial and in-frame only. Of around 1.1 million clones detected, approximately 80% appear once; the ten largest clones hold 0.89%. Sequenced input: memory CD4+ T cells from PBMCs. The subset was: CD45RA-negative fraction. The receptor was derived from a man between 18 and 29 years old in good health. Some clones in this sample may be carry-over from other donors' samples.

The CDR3, as DNA: TGTGCCAGCAGCCCACTAGCGGGATGGGGTGAGCAGTACTTC. Residues: CASSPLAGWGEQYF. The V and J genes are TRBV11-2 and TRBJ2-7; TRBD2 matches at 10 bases. Germline CDR1 and CDR2: SGHAT and FQNNGV. The V and J ends lost 5 bases and 7 bases, in that order; junction bases with no gene match: 8. This CDR3 is built from 14 residues.